This record looks at one T cell receptor (beta chain) sequence and its context. The target antigen is unknown. The entry originates in a study of OX40 agonist ivuxolimab in advanced cancers. General observations from the study: Some of the lowest clonal expansion was seen in partial responders at 0.1-3.0 mg/kg.

Trimming removed 1 base from V and 4 bases from J; junction bases left unmatched: 3. This CDR3 region has 16 residues. Germline loops: CDR1 SGHRS, CDR2 YFSETQ. Repertoires were generated with immunoSEQ multiplex PCR, while TCRdb's copy carries only in-frame clones and drops some. The table includes around 70,000 clones, roughly four fifths detected once. Source: CD4+ or CD8+ T cells sorted from blood, taken in a trial of the OX40 agonist ivuxolimab. This TCR derives from an adult with an advanced solid tumor such as melanoma, head and neck, liver or kidney cancer. The chain recombines TRBV5-1 with TRBJ2-3, with TRBD2 matching over 13 bases. Written as DNA, the CDR3 is TGCGCCAGCAGCTTGAGTGGACTAGCGGGGGCAGATACGCAGTATTTT. Translation: CASSLSGLAGADTQYF.